The rows below give T cell receptor beta chains drawn from one sample of a study of blood T cell repertoires in COVID-19. TCRdb keeps only in-frame clones here, not all; method: immunoSEQ multiplex PCR. The sample has a few hundred thousand clones, approximately 90% seen once. The specimen was peripheral blood. All receptors come from a man aged 55 to 70 who had recovered from COVID-19. The CDR3 runs from the conserved cysteine through the conserved F or W. D genes are given only for firm matches. Clone size is shown for a subset of rows, as once, few, many or a class of expanded clone.

J | V | size | D | CDR3 | DNA
TRBJ1-1 | TRBV6-6 | few | TRBD1 | CASSQGGLGVWTEAFF | TGTGCCAGCAGCCAGGGGGGTTTGGGAGTTTGGACTGAAGCTTTCTTT
TRBJ1-2 | TRBV19 | once | TRBD1 | CASSRQGYYGYTF | TGTGCCAGTAGCCGACAGGGCTACTATGGCTACACCTTC
TRBJ1-3 | TRBV29-1 | . | . | CSVKSWTEDTIYF | TGCAGCGTCAAATCATGGACAGAAGACACCATATATTTT
TRBJ2-1 | TRBV18 | . | . | CASSPSEVIYNEQFF | TGTGCCAGCTCACCGTCCGAGGTAATCTACAATGAGCAGTTCTTC
TRBJ1-2 | TRBV5-1 | few | . | CASSLDLTNYGYTF | TGCGCCAGCAGCTTGGACCTAACTAACTATGGCTACACCTTC
TRBJ2-4 | TRBV19 | . | TRBD2 | CASSSPLWSGGLSKNIQYF | TGTGCCAGTAGTTCCCCCCTATGGAGCGGGGGGTTGTCCAAAAACATTCAGTACTTC
TRBJ1-3 | TRBV27 | . | . | CASSEQGYSGNTIYF | TGTGCCAGCAGTGAACAGGGATACAGCGGAAACACCATATATTTT
TRBJ2-5 | TRBV5-5 | once | . | CASSGMGGPQETQYF | TGTGCCAGCAGCGGGATGGGGGGGCCCCAAGAGACCCAGTACTTC
TRBJ2-5 | TRBV25-1 | once | . | CASGQNQETQYF | TGTGCTAGTGGACAGAATCAAGAGACCCAGTACTTC
TRBJ2-7 | TRBV4-1 | few | TRBD2 | CASSQEGAAGGTSYEQYF | TGCGCCAGCAGCCAAGAAGGTGCGGCGGGAGGAACTTCCTACGAGCAGTACTTC
TRBJ1-2 | TRBV7-2 | . | TRBD1 | CASSPDRVGYTF | TGTGCCAGCAGCCCGGACAGGGTGGGCTACACCTTC
TRBJ2-1 | TRBV11-2 | . | . | CASRLDSFEQFF | TGTGCCAGCAGACTGGACAGTTTCGAGCAGTTCTTC
TRBJ2-7 | TRBV19 | . | . | CASSNSGTSYEQYF | TGTGCCAGTAGTAATTCCGGGACTTCCTACGAGCAGTACTTC
TRBJ1-1 | TRBV29-1 | once | . | CSVAGPTEAFF | TGCAGCGTGGCAGGTCCCACTGAAGCTTTCTTT
TRBJ1-3 | TRBV27 | . | . | CASSSGQRNTIYF | TGTGCCAGCAGTTCCGGACAGAGAAACACCATATATTTT
TRBJ1-3 | TRBV6-5 | . | TRBD1 | CASSLQGYAGNTIYF | TGTGCCAGCAGCCTACAGGGGTACGCTGGAAACACCATATATTTT
TRBJ1-2 | TRBV7-3 | . | . | CASSFRAAPYGYTF | TGTGCCAGCAGCTTCAGGGCAGCCCCTTATGGCTACACCTTC
TRBJ2-1 | TRBV9 | . | . | CASSLRSGDYNEQFF | TGTGCCAGCAGCTTGCGCTCGGGGGATTACAATGAGCAGTTCTTC
TRBJ1-5 | TRBV4-3 | . | . | CASSQDPTVPQHF | TGCGCCAGCAGCCAAGACCCGACAGTGCCCCAGCATTTT
TRBJ1-2 | TRBV5-1 | . | TRBD1 | CASSPAFGTADGYTF | TGCGCCAGCAGCCCGGCCTTTGGGACAGCAGATGGCTACACCTTC
TRBJ2-7 | TRBV29-1 | . | . | CSVSGLGSLYEQYF | TGCAGCGTGTCAGGGTTGGGTTCGCTATACGAGCAGTACTTC
TRBJ1-1 | TRBV7-8 | many | . | CASLNLPVAEAFF | TGTGCCAGCCTAAACCTACCCGTGGCTGAAGCTTTCTTT
TRBJ2-1 | TRBV6-5 | once | TRBD2 | CASIRLAGGHEQFF | TGTGCCAGCATCCGACTAGCGGGGGGGCATGAGCAGTTCTTC
TRBJ1-5 | TRBV5-1 | . | TRBD1 | CASSTGTDNQPQHF | TGCGCCAGCAGCACGGGGACAGACAATCAGCCCCAGCATTTT
TRBJ2-5 | TRBV28 | . | TRBD2 | CASSLMASGQETQYF | TGTGCCAGCAGTTTGATGGCTAGCGGCCAAGAGACCCAGTACTTC
TRBJ2-5 | TRBV24-1 | . | . | CATSDGVPETQYF | TGTGCCACCAGTGACGGGGTGCCGGAGACCCAGTACTTC
TRBJ2-7 | TRBV12-5 | . | . | CASGLDGSRDEQYF | TGTGCTAGTGGTTTGGACGGGAGTAGGGATGAGCAGTACTTC
TRBJ2-5 | TRBV7-2 | . | . | CASSLVGSQDETQYF | TGTGCCAGCAGCTTAGTGGGCTCGCAGGATGAGACCCAGTACTTC
TRBJ1-5 | TRBV28 | . | . | CASSVDSFNQPQHF | TGTGCCAGCAGCGTCGACAGTTTCAATCAGCCCCAGCATTTT
TRBJ1-2 | TRBV19 | . | . | CATTTGANYGYTF | TGTGCCACCACGACAGGAGCTAACTATGGCTACACCTTC
TRBJ2-7 | TRBV18 | . | . | CASSPWPGYEQYF | TGTGCCAGCTCACCATGGCCAGGGTACGAGCAGTACTTC
TRBJ1-5 | TRBV19 | . | . | CASSSRTKSNQPQHF | TGTGCCAGTAGTTCGCGGACAAAAAGCAATCAGCCCCAGCATTTT
TRBJ2-2 | TRBV24-1 | . | . | CATSGLRSGELFF | TGTGCCACCAGTGGGTTGAGGAGCGGGGAGCTGTTTTTT
TRBJ1-2 | TRBV18 | . | . | CASSPGGEGYTF | TGTGCCAGCTCACCAGGAGGGGAGGGCTACACCTTC
TRBJ1-1 | TRBV30 | . | . | CAWDSRNTEAFF | TGTGCCTGGGACAGTCGGAACACTGAAGCTTTCTTT
TRBJ2-1 | TRBV29-1 | . | . | CSFDSYNEQFF | TGCAGCTTTGACAGCTACAATGAGCAGTTCTTC
TRBJ2-7 | TRBV2 | once | TRBD1 | CASSEGGQGLYEQYF | TGTGCCAGCAGTGAGGGGGGACAGGGTCTCTACGAGCAGTACTTC
TRBJ1-5 | TRBV19 | . | . | CASREGFDQPQHF | TGTGCCAGTAGGGAGGGTTTCGATCAGCCCCAGCATTTT
TRBJ2-5 | TRBV3-1/TRBV3-2 | . | TRBD2 | CASSPLPTSGQQYF | TGTGCCAGCAGCCCCCTCCCAACTAGCGGACAACAGTACTTC
TRBJ2-5 | TRBV14 | . | . | CASSPGTTQGETQYF | TGTGCCAGCAGCCCCGGGACAACTCAAGGGGAGACCCAGTACTTC
TRBJ1-3 | TRBV7-8 | few | . | CASSSRRPGAVAGNTIYF | TGTGCCAGCAGCTCCAGGAGGCCAGGGGCAGTGGCAGGAAACACCATATATTTT
TRBJ2-5 | TRBV19 | . | TRBD2 | CASCPGTSGAQYF | TGTGCCAGTTGCCCGGGGACTAGCGGGGCTCAGTACTTC
TRBJ2-1 | TRBV19 | . | . | CASSGGYYNEQFF | TGTGCCAGTAGTGGGGGGTACTACAATGAGCAGTTCTTC
TRBJ2-3 | TRBV6-4 | . | . | CASQGGGGRRTDTQYF | TGTGCCAGCCAAGGGGGGGGAGGGCGGAGAACAGATACGCAGTATTTT
TRBJ2-5 | TRBV7-2 | . | TRBD2 | CASSYRQGGGGETQYF | TGTGCCAGCAGTTACCGACAGGGCGGGGGGGGAGAGACCCAGTACTTC
TRBJ1-1 | TRBV27 | . | TRBD1 | CASTPQGAWNTEAFF | TGTGCCAGCACCCCCCAGGGGGCGTGGAACACTGAAGCTTTCTTT
TRBJ2-1 | TRBV11-3 | . | TRBD2 | CASSLTSGSWNEQFF | TGTGCCAGCAGCTTGACTAGCGGGAGTTGGAATGAGCAGTTCTTC
TRBJ2-3 | TRBV7-9 | . | TRBD1 | CASSRRTGGFEDTQYF | TGTGCCAGCAGCCGTCGGACAGGGGGCTTTGAAGATACGCAGTATTTT
TRBJ2-1 | TRBV7-6 | . | TRBD1 | CASRPGTVSANEQFF | TGTGCCAGCAGACCCGGGACAGTGTCCGCCAATGAGCAGTTCTTC
TRBJ2-5 | TRBV2 | . | . | CASSPSSGLSPQETQYF | TGTGCCAGCAGTCCAAGCTCGGGACTCAGCCCCCAAGAGACCCAGTACTTC
TRBJ1-1 | TRBV27 | . | . | CASSRGGMNTEAFF | TGTGCCAGCAGTCGCGGAGGGATGAACACTGAAGCTTTCTTT
TRBJ1-3 | TRBV11-2 | . | . | CASSFSESGNTIYF | TGTGCCAGCAGCTTTTCAGAATCTGGAAACACCATATATTTT
TRBJ2-6 | TRBV27 | . | . | CASSSSAGANVLTF | TGTGCCAGCAGTTCTTCCGCTGGGGCCAACGTCCTGACTTTC
TRBJ1-1 | TRBV9 | . | . | CASSVSRDTEAFF | TGTGCCAGCAGCGTGTCCCGGGACACTGAAGCTTTCTTT
TRBJ1-1 | TRBV25-1 | . | TRBD1 | CASSIQGGNTEAFF | TGTGCCAGCAGTATTCAGGGGGGGAACACTGAAGCTTTCTTT
TRBJ2-7 | TRBV6-6 | . | . | CASSRASYEQYF | TGTGCCAGCAGTCGAGCTAGCTACGAGCAGTACTTC
TRBJ2-1 | TRBV28 | . | TRBD1 | CASTDRENEQFF | TGTGCCAGCACAGACAGGGAGAATGAGCAGTTCTTC
TRBJ2-5 | TRBV5-1 | . | TRBD1 | CASSLQGVEETQYF | TGCGCCAGCAGCTTACAGGGGGTCGAGGAGACCCAGTACTTC
TRBJ2-1 | TRBV7-2 | once | TRBD1 | CASSWGQGGYNEQFF | TGTGCCAGCAGCTGGGGACAGGGGGGTTACAATGAGCAGTTCTTC
TRBJ1-5 | TRBV27 | . | . | CASSLSPRAFNQPQHF | TGTGCCAGCAGTTTATCGCCCAGGGCCTTCAATCAGCCCCAGCATTTT